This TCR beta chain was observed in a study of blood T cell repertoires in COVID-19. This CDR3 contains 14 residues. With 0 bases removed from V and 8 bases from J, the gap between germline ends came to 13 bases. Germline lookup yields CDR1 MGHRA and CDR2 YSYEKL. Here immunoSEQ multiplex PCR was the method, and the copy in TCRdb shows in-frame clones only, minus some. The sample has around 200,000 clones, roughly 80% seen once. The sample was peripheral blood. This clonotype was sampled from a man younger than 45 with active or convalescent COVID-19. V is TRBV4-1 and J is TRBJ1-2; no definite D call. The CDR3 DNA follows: TGCGCCAGCAGCCAAGAGGACTCCCGGCGAGGCTACACCTTC. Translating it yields CASSQEDSRRGYTF.